This TCR beta chain comes out of a study of post-analysis software for immune sequencing data. The overall study: Multiple sclerosis in the patients followed relapsing-remitting, secondary progressive and progressive-relapsing courses. Study results and limitations: Among roughly 5 TRBV segments more frequent in patients than controls were TRBV5-6, TRBV5-1 and TRBV20-1. Normalized Chao1 diversity was significantly reduced in patients versus controls.

From germline, CDR1 is DFQATT and CDR2 SNEGSKA (reference sequence). The CDR3 extends over 14 amino acids. V gave up 1 base and J gave up 4 bases, with 11 bases separating them. TCR beta cDNA libraries had unique molecular identifiers. TCRdb recomputed calls from the PCR reads with MiXCR, one row per CDR3 protein. Here the sample spans hundreds of thousands of distinct CDR3 sequences, roughly 40% being singletons. A remark on this clonotype: Antigen: not known.

Material: blood. The rearrangement links TRBV20-1 to TRBJ1-3; D unresolved. The sequence came from a girl aged 5-17 years with multiple sclerosis. CDR3 DNA: TGCAGTGCTAGAGTGGGCAGAGGGGGAAACACCATATATTTT. Translation: CSARVGRGGNTIYF.